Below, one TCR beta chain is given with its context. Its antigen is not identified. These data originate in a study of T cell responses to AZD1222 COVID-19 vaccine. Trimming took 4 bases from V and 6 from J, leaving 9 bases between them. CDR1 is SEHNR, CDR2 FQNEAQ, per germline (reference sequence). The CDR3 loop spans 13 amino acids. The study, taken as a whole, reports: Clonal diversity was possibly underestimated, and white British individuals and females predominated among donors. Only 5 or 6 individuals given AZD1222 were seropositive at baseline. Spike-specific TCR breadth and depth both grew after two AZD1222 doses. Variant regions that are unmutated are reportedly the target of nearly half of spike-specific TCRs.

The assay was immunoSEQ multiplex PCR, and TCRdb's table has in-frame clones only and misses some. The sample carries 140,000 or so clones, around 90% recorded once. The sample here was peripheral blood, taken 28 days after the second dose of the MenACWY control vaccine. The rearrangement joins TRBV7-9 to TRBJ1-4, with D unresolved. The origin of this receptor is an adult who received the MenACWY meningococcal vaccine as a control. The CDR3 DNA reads TGTGCCAGCAGCTCCGACCGCCATGAAAAACTGTTTTTT. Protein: CASSSDRHEKLFF.